One sample yielded the 16 T cell receptor beta chains listed below, sequenced in a study of control samples from healthy donors and cancer patients. Sequencing used immunoSEQ multiplex PCR; TCRdb keeps in-frame clones, though not all of them. The data show about 100,000 clones, about 90% seen once. The specimen sequenced was blood. These receptors originate from a woman aged 45-59 years in good health.

The V gene is TRBV7-9, the J gene TRBJ2-5; D may be TRBD1 or TRBD2 (5 bases each). V was clipped by 7 bases and J by 2 bases, with 26 bases between them. This CDR3 has 18 residues. CDR1 is SEHNR and CDR2 is FQNEAQ in the germline V gene (reference sequence). The CDR3 DNA is TGTGCCAGCATTATTAGGCCTTTGTGGGGGAGAGGGCAAGAGACCCAGTACTTC. The encoded protein is CASIIRPLWGRGQETQYF.

This chain links TRBV10-3 with TRBJ1-1; D may be TRBD1 (5 bases). The CDR3 has 15 amino acids. CDR1 ENHRY and CDR2 SYGVKD come from the germline V gene. Between the trimmed V and J ends, which lost 2 bases and 3 bases, there was a span of 13 bases. CDR3 nucleotide sequence: TGTGCCATCAGTGAGGGGTTAATAGGGGACACTGAAGCTTTCTTT. Translation gives CAISEGLIGDTEAFF.

The gene calls are TRBV18 and TRBJ1-6, with 11 bases aligning to TRBD1. The junction had 8 bases not matched to a gene; V was cut back by 4 bases and J by 9 bases. The CDR3 contains 16 residues. CDR1 is KGHSH, CDR2 LQKENI, per germline. In DNA form, the CDR3 reads TGTGCCAGCTCACGAGAAGTTGGGACAGGGGGTTCACCCCTCCACTTT. Protein: CASSREVGTGGSPLHF.

This clone was counted a few times. The V and J genes are TRBV6-5 and TRBJ2-2; possibly TRBD2 for D (5 bases). This CDR3 spans 15 amino acids. Germline-derived CDR1 and CDR2 are MNHEY and SVGAGI. CDR3 DNA: TGTGTCACAGCAAGGAGGACGGTCGGTACCGGGGAGCTGTTTTTT. Translated, it gives CVTARRTVGTGELFF.

This chain's CDR3 is CASRDRQGWNTEAFF. The CDR3 bases are TGTGCCAGCAGGGATAGACAGGGATGGAACACTGAAGCTTTCTTT. The chain employs TRBV6-5 and TRBJ1-1; TRBD1 aligns across 7 bases. CDR3 length: 15 residues. The V gene's germline CDR1 is MNHEY and CDR2 SVGAGI. J was trimmed by 1 base and V by 6 bases; bases with no gene match: 8.

This sequence joins TRBV10-3 and TRBJ2-1; 8 nucleotides line up with TRBD2. The J segment lost 9 bases and the V segment lost 10 bases, leaving 8 bases of the junction unmatched. The CDR3 extends over 12 amino acids. The germline V gene has CDR1 ENHRY and CDR2 SYGVKD. The CDR3 region has the DNA TGTGCCACCGAGGCGGCGGGGGGTGAGCAGTTCTTC. It codes for CATEAAGGEQFF.

This clone was counted between two and nine times. The CDR3 DNA reads TGCAGCGGGGCAGGGGGGAACACTGAAGCTTTCTTT. Its translation: CSGAGGNTEAFF. V usage is TRBV29-1 and J usage is TRBJ1-1; 7 positions match TRBD1. Germline V gene data show CDR1 as SQVTM and CDR2 as ANQGSEA. The V segment lost 7 bases and the J segment 1 base; nucleotides outside the gene matches: 3. The CDR3 has 12 amino acids.

This sequence joins TRBV6-5 and TRBJ1-5; D might be TRBD1 (6 bases). The CDR3 consists of 13 residues. V shed 2 bases and J shed 4 bases, with 6 bases lying between them. CDR1 and CDR2 (germline): MNHEY, SVGAGI. The CDR3 spells CASSYQGNQPQHF. CDR3 bases: TGTGCCAGCAGTTACCAGGGGAATCAGCCCCAGCATTTT.

The V call is TRBV2, the J call TRBJ2-7; the D gene is possibly TRBD1 (5 bases). The V end lost 8 bases, the J end lost 6 bases, and 14 bases lay between the germline ends. Looked up from germline, CDR1 is SNHLY and CDR2 is FYNNEI. CDR3 length: 12 residues. CDR3 loop: CASLTDSAEQYF. The CDR3 coding sequence is TGTGCCAGCTTGACAGATTCGGCCGAGCAGTACTTC.

V gene TRBV2 combines with J gene TRBJ2-5, with TRBD1 matching 10 bases. Germline values: CDR1 SNHLY, CDR2 FYNNEI. V lost 5 bases to trimming and J lost 4 bases; unmatched junction nucleotides: 4. The CDR3 spans 14 residues. CDR3 sequence: CASSRDRGLETQYF. DNA for the CDR3: TGTGCCAGCAGTCGGGACAGGGGATTAGAGACCCAGTACTTC.

The chain has TRBV6-1 and TRBJ2-7, with 7 bases that match TRBD1. The V gene's germline CDR1 is MNHNS and CDR2 SASEGT. Losses at the gene ends were 3 bases for V and 2 bases for J; bases not matched to a gene: 10. The CDR3 is 16 amino acids. The CDR3 DNA is TGTGCCAGCAGTGATCGACAGGGAGTTGTTCCCTACGAGCAGTACGTC. This gives the protein CASSDRQGVVPYEQYV.

The J gene is TRBJ2-1, the V gene TRBV14; 10 bases line up with TRBD2. The CDR3 consists of 15 residues. V shed 5 bases and J 7 bases; nucleotides not matched to a gene: 8. Germline CDR1 is SGHDN and CDR2 is FVKESK. The CDR3 here is CASSWASGSGNEQFF. CDR3 DNA: TGTGCCAGCAGCTGGGCTAGCGGGAGTGGTAATGAGCAGTTCTTC.

The V gene is TRBV2, the J gene TRBJ2-2, with D perhaps matching TRBD1 (5 bases). V was trimmed by 6 bases and J by 1 base, leaving 6 bases between them. Per the germline V gene, CDR1 is SNHLY and CDR2 is FYNNEI. This CDR3 has 13 amino acids. The CDR3 DNA reads as TGTGCCAGCAGCGGACAGAACACCGGGGAGCTGTTTTTT. It translates to CASSGQNTGELFF.

The chain employs TRBV9 and TRBJ2-2; 7 bases line up with TRBD1. The V and J ends lost 5 bases and 3 bases, in that order; junction bases with no gene match: 22. This CDR3 is built from 20 residues. Germline V gene sequence: CDR1 SGDLS, CDR2 YYNGEE. The CDR3 nucleotides read TGTGCCAGCAGAGATAACACAGGGGTAGATCCTATAGGCTACACCGGGGAGCTGTTTTTT. The encoded protein is CASRDNTGVDPIGYTGELFF.

This CDR3 is CASSSDLGATDTQYF. CDR3 nucleotides: TGTGCCAGCAGCTCCGACTTGGGGGCGACAGATACGCAGTATTTT. The rearrangement uses TRBV11-2 and TRBJ2-3; weak D call: TRBD1 (6 bases). V was shortened by 4 bases and J by 3 bases, with 14 bases between the two germline ends. CDR1 SGHAT and CDR2 FQNNGV come from the germline V gene. CDR3 length equals 15 residues.

This clone was recorded only once. This chain connects TRBV27 to TRBJ1-1, with D hard to call. The germline CDR1 and CDR2 sequences are MNHEY and SMNVEV (reference sequence). The CDR3 extends over 10 amino acids. Trimming cost V 7 bases and J 7 bases, with 7 bases left between them. The CDR3 protein is CASIGIEAFF. The CDR3 nucleotides read TGTGCCAGCATTGGGATTGAAGCTTTCTTT.